Following are 29 T cell receptor beta chains from one sample sequenced in a study of blood T cell repertoires in COVID-19. Sequencing used immunoSEQ multiplex PCR; TCRdb keeps in-frame clones, though not all of them. This table has about 70,000 clones, 87% appearing once. The sequencing input was peripheral blood. Receptors originate from a man between 45 and 60 years old with active COVID-19.

In this sample, this clone turned up a few times. The chain carries TRBV10-2 and TRBJ1-6; 8 bases are shared with TRBD1. Germline V gene data show CDR1 as WSHSY and CDR2 as SAAADI. Germline trimming cut 4 bases from V and 10 bases from J; bases unmatched to any gene: 9. The CDR3 spans 15 residues. The CDR3 nucleotides read TGCGCCAGCAGTGCCACTGGACAGGGTGGATCACCCCTCCACTTT. Amino acid sequence: CASSATGQGGSPLHF.

The CDR3 bases are TGTGCCAGCCTTAGGGGAGGATCTACCTACGAGCAGTACTTC. It encodes CASLRGGSTYEQYF. J is TRBJ2-7 and V is TRBV28; TRBD2 might be the D (6 bases). The germline V gene encodes CDR1 MDHEN and CDR2 SYDVKM. V gave up 8 bases and J gave up 2 bases, with 16 bases separating them. This CDR3 contains 14 residues.

The chain recombines TRBV9 with TRBJ2-7, with D possibly TRBD2 on 5 matching bases. The CDR3 length is 13 residues. V was clipped by 4 bases and J by 7 bases, with 15 bases between them. Germline CDR1 reads SGDLS; CDR2 reads YYNGEE. CDR3 loop: CASSPPGSKEQYF. The CDR3 DNA is TGTGCCAGCAGCCCCCCGGGGTCGAAGGAGCAGTACTTC.

The genes are TRBV10-2 and TRBJ2-4; TRBD2 matches at 7 bases. J gave up 1 base and V 3 bases, and 15 bases lay outside the gene matches. The CDR3 loop spans 19 amino acids. Germline assignment: CDR1 WSHSY and CDR2 SAAADI. The CDR3 here is CASSEVRLLRREAKNIQYF. The CDR3 DNA reads as TGCGCCAGCAGTGAAGTGCGCCTTCTCCGGCGGGAGGCCAAAAACATTCAGTACTTC.

The CDR3 DNA sequence: TGTGCCAGCAGGACCCCGGGGAGCGAGCTCTATGGCTACACCTTC. Amino acid sequence: CASRTPGSELYGYTF. The rearrangement links TRBV28 to TRBJ1-2; D unclear. With 6 bases removed from V and 4 bases from J, the gap between germline ends came to 18 bases. Germline V gene lookup returns CDR1 MDHEN and CDR2 SYDVKM. The CDR3 covers 15 residues.

The chain joins TRBV15 to TRBJ1-4; 7 nucleotides align to TRBD1. The CDR3 is 15 amino acids. Germline CDR1 LNHNV, CDR2 YYDKDF (reference sequence). The V and J ends lost 5 bases and 10 bases, in that order; junction bases with no gene match: 13. CDR3 DNA sequence: TGTGCCACCAGCTCCCGACAGGGAATCCTGGGAAAACTGTTTTTT. This codes for CATSSRQGILGKLFF.

This rearrangement joins TRBV11-3 to TRBJ2-7; no clear D. Germline values: CDR1 SGHNT, CDR2 YENEEA. This CDR3 region has 12 residues. V gave up 9 bases and J gave up 3 bases, with 12 bases separating them. DNA of the CDR3: TGTGCCAGTGCTGGTCGCGGCTACGAGCAGTACTTC. Protein sequence: CASAGRGYEQYF. Variable domain in full (rest from reference TRBV11-3 and TRBJ2-7): EAGVVQSPRYKIIEKKQPVAFWCNPISGHNTLYWYLQNLGQGPELLIRYENEEAVDDSQLPKDRFSAERLKGVDSTLKIQPAELGDSAVYLCASAGRGYEQYFGPGTRLTVT.

This chain connects TRBV28 to TRBJ1-3; TRBD1 might be the D (6 bases). V was cut by 8 bases and J by 2 bases, with 16 bases left in between. Germline assignment: CDR1 MDHEN and CDR2 SYDVKM. The CDR3 extends over 15 amino acids. CDR3 nucleotides: TGTGCCAGCCTAACAGGGAACTTGGCTGGAAACACCATATATTTT. It codes for CASLTGNLAGNTIYF. The whole variable domain, filled in from reference TRBV28 and TRBJ1-3, reads DVKVTQSSRYLVKRTGEKVFLECVQDMDHENMFWYRQDPGLGLRLIYFSYDVKMKEKGDIPEGYSVSREKKERFSLILESASTNQTSMYLCASLTGNLAGNTIYFGEGSWLTVV.

V gene TRBV28 combines with J gene TRBJ1-5; 7 bases agree with TRBD1. J gave up 11 bases and V 3 bases, and 10 bases lay outside the gene matches. The CDR3 contains 14 residues. Germline CDR1 and CDR2: MDHEN and SYDVKM. The CDR3 nucleotides read TGTGCCAGCAGTTTGAGTTCTCGAGACAGGGCCCAGCATTTT. As protein: CASSLSSRDRAQHF.

The chain combines TRBV10-2 with TRBJ2-1, with TRBD2 matching 8 bases. The trim removed 3 bases at V and 9 bases at J, leaving 10 bases unmatched. Germline V gives CDR1 WSHSY, CDR2 SAAADI. The CDR3 is 15 amino acids. CDR3 nucleotides: TGCGCCAGCAGTGACCCGGGAGGGCCCTGGTCTGAGCAGTTCTTC. Translation: CASSDPGGPWSEQFF.

The chain joins TRBV27 to TRBJ2-1, with 10 bases aligning to TRBD2. This CDR3 is 16 amino acids long. V trimming: 2 bases; J trimming: 7 bases; junction bases outside the gene matches: 8. Germline CDR1 reads MNHEY; CDR2 reads SMNVEV (reference sequence). CDR3 sequence: CASSLISGGGPNEQFF. CDR3 nucleotide sequence: TGTGCCAGCAGTTTAATAAGCGGGGGGGGCCCAAATGAGCAGTTCTTC.

The rearrangement uses TRBV9 and TRBJ2-1; 10 bases align to TRBD2. The CDR3 sequence is 19 residues long. V shed 0 bases and J 1 base; nucleotides not matched to a gene: 10. Germline V CDR1 and CDR2: SGDLS, YYNGEE. The chain's CDR3 is CASSVGDSGRRASYNEQFF. CDR3 in DNA: TGTGCCAGCAGCGTAGGGGATAGCGGGAGGAGGGCTTCCTACAATGAGCAGTTCTTC. The complete variable domain, with remaining parts taken from reference TRBV9 and TRBJ2-1, reads DSGVTQTPKHLITATGQRVTLRCSPRSGDLSVYWYQQSLDQGLQFLIQYYNGEERAKGNILERFSAQQFPDLHSELNLSSLELGDSALYFCASSVGDSGRRASYNEQFFGPGTRLTVL.

The rearrangement links TRBV3-1 (or the pseudogene TRBV3-2) to TRBJ2-1; D perhaps matches TRBD1 (5 bases). The CDR3 contains 13 residues. The germline V gene has CDR1 LGHDT and CDR2 YNNKEL (reference sequence). Trimming stripped 4 bases from V and 3 bases from J, with 7 bases between. The CDR3 nucleotides are TGTGCCAGCAGCCCCGGACACTACAATGAGCAGTTCTTC. Residues: CASSPGHYNEQFF.

V is TRBV24-1 and J is TRBJ2-2, with D possibly being TRBD2 (5 bases). The CDR3 has 14 amino acids. Germline CDR1 reads KGHDR; CDR2 reads SFDVKD. Trimming cost V 5 bases and J 2 bases, with 8 bases left between them. CDR3 sequence reads: CATSGGRNTGELFF. In DNA, the CDR3 is TGTGCCACCAGTGGAGGGAGAAACACCGGGGAGCTGTTTTTT.

The V call is TRBV7-3, the J call TRBJ2-1; perhaps TRBD1 as D (5 bases). Trimming shortened V by 5 bases and J by 8 bases, and 16 bases separated the two germline ends. CDR1 and CDR2 (germline): SGHTA, FQGTGA. This CDR3 has 14 residues. CDR3 nucleotides: TGTGCCAGCAGCGCTACAGGAGCGACCGATGAGCAGTTCTTC. Its translation is CASSATGATDEQFF.

The chain couples TRBV5-1 to TRBJ1-1; 7 bases align to TRBD1. Losses at the gene ends were 4 bases for V and 5 bases for J; bases not matched to a gene: 8. The CDR3 contains 14 residues. Germline CDR1 reads SGHRS; CDR2 reads YFSETQ. The CDR3 DNA is TGCGCCAGCAGCCCCGACAGGGCGGCGACTGAAGCTTTCTTT. Its translation is CASSPDRAATEAFF.

The chain carries TRBV12-5 and TRBJ2-5; D unresolved. CDR3 length: 12 amino acids. Trimming shortened V by 1 base and J by 5 bases, and 5 bases separated the two germline ends. The germline V gene encodes CDR1 LGHNT and CDR2 FRNRAP. The CDR3, as DNA: TGTGCTAGTGGTTTGGAACAGGAGACCCAGTACTTC. It translates to CASGLEQETQYF.

The rearrangement links TRBV5-1 to TRBJ2-1; D is possibly TRBD2 (7 bases). The germline CDR1 and CDR2 sequences are SGHRS and YFSETQ. The length of the CDR3 is 14 residues. V lost 2 bases to trimming and J lost 4 bases, with 10 bases between them. CDR3 DNA: TGCGCCAGCAGCTTACAGGGACTATACAATGAGCAGTTCTTC. This translates into CASSLQGLYNEQFF.

The chain couples TRBV28 to TRBJ2-7, with TRBD2 matching over 9 bases. Germline CDR1 is MDHEN and CDR2 is SYDVKM. V lost 6 bases to trimming and J lost 9 bases; unmatched junction nucleotides: 15. The CDR3 length is 15 residues. As DNA, the CDR3 is TGTGCCAGCAGCCTTCCGGGTGGTAGCGGGAGTTGGCAGTACTTC. Encoded protein: CASSLPGGSGSWQYF.

In its sample, this clone was seen once. J is TRBJ1-1 and V is TRBV5-8; 9 positions agree with TRBD1. Per the germline V gene, CDR1 is SGHTS and CDR2 is YDEGEE. V dropped 3 bases and J dropped 0; count of bases not matched to a gene: 6. CDR3 length: 16 amino acids. The CDR3: CASSSPGTGLNTEAFF. The CDR3 DNA reads TGTGCCAGCAGCTCACCCGGGACAGGGTTGAACACTGAAGCTTTCTTT. The variable domain in full, with the rest retrieved from reference TRBV5-8 and TRBJ1-1, is EAGVTQSPTHLIKTRGQQATLRCSPISGHTSVYWYQQALGLGLQFLLWYDEGEERNRGNFPPRFSGRQFPNYSSELNVNALELEDSALYLCASSSPGTGLNTEAFFGQGTRLTVV.

The rearrangement links TRBV6-4 to TRBJ2-3; D not certain. Trimming stripped 5 bases from V and 6 bases from J, with 12 bases between. CDR1 is MRHNA and CDR2 is SNTAGT in the germline V gene. The CDR3 length is 13 residues. Here the CDR3 DNA reads TGTGCCAGCAGTCACGTACTTTTGGATACGCAGTATTTT. Translation gives CASSHVLLDTQYF.

This chain links TRBV19 with TRBJ1-2; 7 bases agree with TRBD1. Germline V lookup: CDR1 LNHDA, CDR2 SQIVND (reference sequence). This CDR3 has 13 residues. V was pared by 5 bases and J by 6 bases, with 6 bases of the junction left unmatched. The DNA of the CDR3 is TGTGCCAGTAGTGATCGACAGGGCAATGGCTACACCTTC. Encoded protein: CASSDRQGNGYTF.

The chain is built from TRBV5-5 and TRBJ2-2; D is uncertain. The CDR3 totals 13 residues. CDR1 SGHKS and CDR2 YYEKEE come from the germline V gene (reference sequence). The germline V and J ends were trimmed by 1 base and 7 bases, with 8 bases remaining between them. CDR3 protein: CASSLRVFGELFF. CDR3 DNA: TGTGCCAGCAGCTTGCGGGTTTTCGGGGAGCTGTTTTTT.

The chain has TRBV14 and TRBJ2-1; 7 bases are shared with TRBD2. This CDR3 is built from 17 residues. The germline V gene has CDR1 SGHDN and CDR2 FVKESK. V was pared by 3 bases and J by 5 bases, with 13 bases of the junction left unmatched. The CDR3 DNA is TGTGCCAGCAGCCACCCACCTGGGGCTAGCGGCAACAATGAGCAGTTCTTC. Translation: CASSHPPGASGNNEQFF.

The chain combines TRBV6-6 with TRBJ2-5, with 12 bases lining up with TRBD2. The length of the CDR3 is 17 residues. Germline V gives CDR1 MNHNY, CDR2 SVGAGI (reference sequence). J gave up 4 bases and V 6 bases, and 12 bases lay outside the gene matches. The CDR3 is CASSRLAGDVVSETQYF. CDR3 in DNA: TGTGCCAGCAGCCGACTAGCGGGAGATGTGGTTTCAGAGACCCAGTACTTC.

The rearrangement joins TRBV9 to TRBJ1-2; TRBD1 agrees at 7 bases. This CDR3 region has 16 residues. The junction had 12 bases not matched to a gene; V was cut back by 4 bases and J by 3 bases. Germline-derived CDR1 and CDR2 are SGDLS and YYNGEE. CDR3 sequence reads: CASSPSGSTGYYGYTF. The DNA for the CDR3 is TGTGCCAGCAGCCCCTCAGGTTCGACAGGGTACTATGGCTACACCTTC.

This clone was found many times. The chain joins TRBV7-3 to TRBJ1-2; D possibly corresponds to TRBD1 (6 bases). Germline V gene data show CDR1 as SGHTA and CDR2 as FQGTGA. V was clipped by 2 bases and J by 6 bases, with 13 bases between them. CDR3 length: 14 amino acids. This chain's CDR3 is CASSLDRTEHGYTF. The CDR3 DNA follows: TGTGCCAGCAGCTTAGACCGGACAGAACATGGCTACACCTTC.

Here the CDR3 reads CASSQYGVNTIYF. The CDR3 bases are TGTGCCAGCAGCCAATATGGAGTAAACACCATATATTTT. The V and J genes are TRBV3-1 (or the pseudogene TRBV3-2) and TRBJ1-3; D is ambiguous. Germline CDR1 is LGHDT and CDR2 is YNNKEL (reference sequence). Deletions cut 2 bases from V and 6 bases from J, with 8 bases between. The CDR3 spans 13 residues.

The gene calls are TRBV9 and TRBJ1-1, with 7 bases lining up with TRBD1. The CDR3 loop spans 15 amino acids. Germline CDR1 reads SGDLS; CDR2 reads YYNGEE. Losses at the gene ends were 0 bases for V and 2 bases for J; bases not matched to a gene: 4. CDR3 in DNA: TGTGCCAGCAGCGTAGTCCCAGGGGGTAACACTGAAGCTTTCTTT. This sequence encodes CASSVVPGGNTEAFF.